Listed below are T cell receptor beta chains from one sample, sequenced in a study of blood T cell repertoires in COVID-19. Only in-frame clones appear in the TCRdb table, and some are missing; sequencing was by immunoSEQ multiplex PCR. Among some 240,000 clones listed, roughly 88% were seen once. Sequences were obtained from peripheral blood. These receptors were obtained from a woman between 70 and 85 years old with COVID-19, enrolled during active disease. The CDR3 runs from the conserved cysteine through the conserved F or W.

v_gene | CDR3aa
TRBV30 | CAWSVSGPPYEQYF
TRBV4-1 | CASSQEPQGSYEQYF
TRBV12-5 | CASGVTGGPNEQFF
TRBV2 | CASSSTGDSNQPQHF
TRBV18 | CASSYGTNNEQFF
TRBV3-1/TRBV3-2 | CASSQGSGKWSEQFF
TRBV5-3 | CARSCRQGPYNSPLHF
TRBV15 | CATSRTLGQEVTEAFF
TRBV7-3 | CASSLQGGSYEQYF
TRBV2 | CASSVLRLYTDTQYF
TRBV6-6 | CASSRLPGQRNPNQPQHF
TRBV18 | CASSLEGNTEAFF
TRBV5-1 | CASSLGQVFTEAFF
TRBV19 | CASIATSETYNEQFF
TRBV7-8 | CASSLRQTTDTQYF
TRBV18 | CASSPVQRFDSYEQYF
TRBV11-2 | CASSLESEVPYEQYF
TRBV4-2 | CASSQDLAGNTDTQYF
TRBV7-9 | CASSLRVANTGELFF
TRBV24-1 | CATSDLTGGYGYTF
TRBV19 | CASSEGDSYEQYF
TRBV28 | CASIKGRESNQPQHF
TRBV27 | CASSLSADSGNTIYF
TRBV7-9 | CASSLDRGRVGNTIYF
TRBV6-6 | CASTLRGGDTDTQYF
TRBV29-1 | CSARAGGFTDTQYF
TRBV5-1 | CASSFAGTGSYEQYF
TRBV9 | CASSAPPGTGNYEQYF
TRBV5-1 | CASSLEPVGTSYEQYF
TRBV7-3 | CASSLTGMETQYF
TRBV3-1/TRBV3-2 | CASSQGGGATTGELFF
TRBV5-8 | CASSQRTSGYFTDTQYF
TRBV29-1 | CSVGLSKSPREQYF
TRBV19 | CASSMSGRFGDEQFF
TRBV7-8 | CASSLAGQPETQYF
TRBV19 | CASRATGFVSTNEKLFF